The T cell receptor (beta chain) described here comes from a study of T-cell reconstitution after alpha-beta-depleted transplantation in children. The trim removed 2 bases at V and 2 bases at J, leaving 7 bases unmatched. Germline lookup yields CDR1 MNHEY and CDR2 SVGAGI. This CDR3 region has 17 residues. Library preparation (for TCRbeta) was performed with unique molecular identifiers. TCRdb passed the PCR reads through MiXCR, listing each CDR3 protein once. The table records some 550,000 distinct CDR3 sequences, about 18% of them present only once. J is TRBJ2-4 and V is TRBV6-5; TRBD2 matches at 9 bases. This receptor was identified in a human donor who donated a stem cell graft to a child with acute lymphoblastic leukemia. Source: PBMCs from the stem cell graft donor, taken from the stem cell graft. CDR3 bases: TGTGCCAGCAGTTACGTCGGACTAGCGTGTACCAAAAACATTCAGTACTTC. Protein: CASSYVGLACTKNIQYF.